Reported below is one T cell receptor beta chain. This sample is drawn from a study of blood T cell repertoires in COVID-19. About the research overall: The United States, Italy and Spain were the sources of the acute and convalescent COVID-19 samples. PBMCs, B-cell-depleted T cells, or T cells provided the cDNA or gDNA that made up the material.

Original processing methods: The assay estimated nucleated cells by amplifying reference gene primers. Profiling relied on immunoSEQ multiplex PCR, and the TCRdb table lists in-frame clones only, not all of them. V and J calls and clone size are those listed in that table; D and trimming were worked out from the DNA. The repertoire consists of more than 65,000 clones, with approximately 89% occurring once and the leading ten covering 7% to 9.5%. CDR1 is SEHNR, CDR2 FQNEAQ, per germline (reference sequence). This CDR3 has 15 amino acids. V shed 5 bases and J 6 bases; nucleotides not matched to a gene: 10.

The sequence was collected from a human donor in a cohort sampled during active COVID-19. The chain combines TRBV7-9 with TRBJ1-5, with TRBD1 identical over 7 bases. Specimen: peripheral blood. The DNA for the CDR3 is TGTGCCAGCAGCCCTGACAGGGTTCGGGGTCAGCCCCAGCATTTT. This gives the protein CASSPDRVRGQPQHF.